This entry features one T cell receptor beta chain sequence. CDR1 and CDR2 from the germline V gene are SNHLY and FYNNEI. Losses at the gene ends were 5 bases for V and 6 bases for J; bases not matched to a gene: 7. The CDR3 is 15 amino acids. The sample is drawn from a study of blood T cell repertoires in COVID-19. Some clones are missing from TCRdb's copy, which holds only in-frame ones; the method was immunoSEQ multiplex PCR. The sample lists 340,000 or so clones, just over 85% seen once, with 3.5% to 4.5% in the top ten. The chain carries TRBV2 and TRBJ1-6, with 7 bases that match TRBD1. The source material was PBMCs or T cells enriched from blood (not recorded which). The TCR was taken from a woman in her thirties or forties with acute COVID-19. The CDR3 loop is CASSPGTASNSPLHF. CDR3 DNA: TGTGCCAGCAGTCCCGGGACAGCCAGTAATTCACCCCTCCACTTT. Full variable domain (rest looked up from reference TRBV2 and TRBJ1-6): EPEVTQTPSHQVTQMGQEVILRCVPISNHLYFYWYRQILGQKVEFLVSFYNNEISEKSEIFDDQFSVERPDGSNFTLKIRSTKLEDSAMYFCASSPGTASNSPLHFGNGTRLTVT.